These T cell receptor beta chains were read from a single sample in a study of OX40 agonist ivuxolimab in advanced cancers. The method was immunoSEQ multiplex PCR; TCRdb's version includes in-frame clones alone and lacks a portion of them. The sample has around 46,000 clones; around 90% are singletons. This specimen consisted of CD4+ or CD8+ T cells sorted from blood, obtained in a trial of the OX40 agonist ivuxolimab. These receptors came from an adult with an advanced solid tumor such as melanoma, head and neck, liver or kidney cancer. Each CDR3 is given with its conserved first and last residue. The D gene is left open where the match is weak.

D gene: NA
J gene: TRBJ2-7
V gene: TRBV21-1
CDR3 protein: CASSKSPAWGSYEQYF

D gene: NA
J gene: TRBJ2-5
V gene: TRBV5-1
CDR3 protein: CASSLVGWGTPAETQYF

D gene: TRBD2
J gene: TRBJ2-1
V gene: TRBV11-2
CDR3 protein: CASSPRAGASYNEQFF

D gene: TRBD2
J gene: TRBJ2-7
V gene: TRBV9
CDR3 protein: CASSVGLAGDGEQYF

D gene: TRBD1
J gene: TRBJ2-4
V gene: TRBV11-2
CDR3 protein: CASSLGWRQGSAKNIQYF

D gene: NA
J gene: TRBJ1-1
V gene: TRBV5-1
CDR3 protein: CASSLAGDRTEAFF

D gene: NA
J gene: TRBJ2-3
V gene: TRBV11-3
CDR3 protein: CASSYDSATSTDTQYF

D gene: TRBD2
J gene: TRBJ2-7
V gene: TRBV10-2
CDR3 protein: CASSQPTSGSSYEQYF

D gene: TRBD1
J gene: TRBJ1-3
V gene: TRBV6-5
CDR3 protein: CASSYAGGSGNTIYF

D gene: NA
J gene: NA
V gene: TRBV11-3
CDR3 protein: CASSLTWGSYEQYF

D gene: NA
J gene: TRBJ1-2
V gene: TRBV10-2
CDR3 protein: CASRGSPAYGYTF

D gene: NA
J gene: TRBJ2-7
V gene: TRBV19
CDR3 protein: CASSRDRDYEQYF

D gene: TRBD2
J gene: TRBJ2-3
V gene: TRBV6-4
CDR3 protein: CASSDSASGSADTQYF

D gene: NA
J gene: TRBJ1-2
V gene: TRBV7-9
CDR3 protein: CASSLETDYGYTF

D gene: NA
J gene: TRBJ2-7
V gene: TRBV7-3
CDR3 protein: CASSLIGTSYEQYF

D gene: TRBD1
J gene: TRBJ2-7
V gene: TRBV6-6
CDR3 protein: CASSHGTGNYEQYF

D gene: TRBD1
J gene: TRBJ2-7
V gene: TRBV10-2
CDR3 protein: CASSGEGGTGVNEQYF

D gene: NA
J gene: TRBJ2-2
V gene: TRBV19
CDR3 protein: CASSNGQRRTGELFF

D gene: NA
J gene: TRBJ2-2
V gene: TRBV5-4
CDR3 protein: CASSLDRRELFF

D gene: TRBD1
J gene: TRBJ1-2
V gene: TRBV19
CDR3 protein: CASSTGAGTGYGYTF